The clone carrying this T cell receptor beta chain was seen more than once but under ten times. The V gene lost 8 bases and the J gene lost 8 bases, with 18 bases spanning the gap. The CDR3 covers 12 residues. Germline assignment: CDR1 SQVTM and CDR2 ANQGSEA. TCRdb called the RT-PCR reads again in MiXCR, with one record for every CDR3 protein. The sample records hundreds of thousands of distinct CDR3 sequences, 15% to 20% being singletons. The data are from a study of patients and donors after allogeneic stem cell transplantation. Source material: blood, either unsorted or a sorted T cell fraction (not recorded which). This TCR derives from a human donor who was either an allogeneic HSCT recipient or a stem cell or donor lymphocyte infusion donor (not recorded which). It is not recorded whose cells these are; they may come from a transplant donor. The chain links TRBV29-1 to TRBJ1-1; D is possibly TRBD1 (6 bases). In DNA, the CDR3 is TGCAGCTTGAATGGGGGGCTTGGCGAAGCTTTCTTT. As protein: CSLNGGLGEAFF.